This T cell receptor beta chain was documented in a study of shared clonotypes between healthy human individuals. Sequencing used immunoSEQ multiplex PCR; TCRdb keeps in-frame clones, though not all of them. The data show around 2.1 million clones, roughly 95% seen once. The specimen was naive CD4+ T cells sorted from blood. Subset reported: CD45RA+ positively selected. This TCR was recovered from a man aged 18 to 30 in good health.

CDR3 DNA: TGTGCCAGCAGCCTTCTCGGGACTAGCGGCTACGAGCAGTACTTC. It translates to CASSLLGTSGYEQYF. The chain joins TRBV5-6 to TRBJ2-7, with 11 bases fitting TRBD2. V lost 4 bases and J lost 3; bases outside the gene matches: 6. The length of the CDR3 is 15 residues. Germline CDR1 SGHDT, CDR2 YYEEEE.